One and the same sample provided the 9 T cell receptor beta chains below, sequenced in a study of cytomegalovirus exposure and HLA in healthy donors. The PCR used 60 Vbeta and 13 Jbeta primers. Sequencing was performed with immunoSEQ multiplex PCR; in TCRdb, only in-frame clones are kept and a portion is missing. The sample has more than 85,000 clones, 75% to 90% seen once. The sequencing input was PBMCs. The source is a man aged 30-40 years in good health and CMV-seropositive.

This chain joins TRBV14 and TRBJ2-1; 13 bases fit TRBD2. Germline lookup yields CDR1 SGHDN and CDR2 FVKESK. This CDR3 contains 16 residues. V shed 4 bases and J 5 bases; nucleotides not matched to a gene: 5. The DNA of the CDR3 is TGTGCCAGCAGCCTGCTTACTAGCGGGGGGGACAATGAGCAGTTCTTC. Translated, it gives CASSLLTSGGDNEQFF. Looking up the rest from reference TRBV14 and TRBJ2-1 gives the full variable domain: EAGVTQFPSHSVIEKGQTVTLRCDPISGHDNLYWYRRVMGKEIKFLLHFVKESKQDESGMPNNRFLAERTGGTYSTLKVQPAELEDSGVYFCASSLLTSGGDNEQFFGPGTRLTVL.

This chain joins TRBV5-5 and TRBJ2-7; TRBD2 matches at 8 bases. Germline CDR1 is SGHKS and CDR2 is YYEKEE (reference sequence). The trim removed 4 bases at V and 2 bases at J, leaving 8 bases unmatched. The CDR3 sequence is 15 residues long. CDR3: CASSPREGSTYEQYF. CDR3 nucleotides: TGTGCCAGCAGCCCCCGGGAGGGGTCAACCTACGAGCAGTACTTC.

This chain uses TRBV19 with TRBJ2-3, with 8 bases fitting TRBD1. V trimming: 6 bases; J trimming: 2 bases; junction bases outside the gene matches: 4. From germline, CDR1 is LNHDA and CDR2 SQIVND (reference sequence). CDR3 length: 14 amino acids. The CDR3 reads CASRGTGNTDTQYF. The CDR3 DNA reads as TGTGCCAGTAGGGGGACAGGTAACACAGATACGCAGTATTTT.

The chain employs TRBV6-4 and TRBJ1-6; D possibly corresponds to TRBD1 (6 bases). CDR1 is MRHNA and CDR2 is SNTAGT in the germline V gene. V dropped 6 bases and J dropped 11 bases, with 20 bases sitting between them. The CDR3 length is 15 residues. CDR3 in DNA: TGTGCCAGCAGATCAACAGGGAATCGGGGTCCACCCCTCCACTTT. Residues: CASRSTGNRGPPLHF.

The gene calls are TRBV7-2 and TRBJ1-4, with D uncertain. Germline V gives CDR1 SGHTA, CDR2 FQGNSA. This CDR3 is 14 amino acids long. Trimming took off 8 bases at V and 9 bases at J, with 19 bases between the two ends. The CDR3 reads CASSGGDPTKKLFF. Written as DNA, the CDR3 is TGTGCCAGCTCGGGAGGAGACCCCACGAAAAAACTGTTTTTT.

The chain recombines TRBV7-9 with TRBJ2-7, with TRBD2 as a possible D gene (5 bases). This CDR3 has 14 residues. V dropped 3 bases and J dropped 0 bases, with 9 bases sitting between them. The germline gives CDR1 SEHNR, CDR2 FQNEAQ (reference sequence). The CDR3 DNA reads as TGTGCCAGCAGCTTGGACTCTGGCTCCTACGAGCAGTACTTC. Translated: CASSLDSGSYEQYF.

This clone has a single count. The CDR3, as DNA: TGTGCCAGCACAAACGACAGGTTAGCCAAAAACATTCAGTACTTC. This gives the protein CASTNDRLAKNIQYF. The V gene is TRBV28, the J gene TRBJ2-4; tentatively, D is TRBD1 (6 bases). CDR1 and CDR2 (germline): MDHEN, SYDVKM. Between the trimmed V and J ends, which lost 7 bases and 0 bases, there was a span of 13 bases. The CDR3 spans 15 residues. The full variable domain, with the rest looked up from reference TRBV28 and TRBJ2-4, is DVKVTQSSRYLVKRTGEKVFLECVQDMDHENMFWYRQDPGLGLRLIYFSYDVKMKEKGDIPEGYSVSREKKERFSLILESASTNQTSMYLCASTNDRLAKNIQYFGAGTRLSVL.

A note on this clone: Compared with germline, one end of the junction differs, possibly owing to a read error. This sequence joins TRBV2 and TRBJ1-3; the D gene is possibly TRBD1 (5 bases). The CDR3 is 15 residues long. Germline CDR1 SNHLY, CDR2 FYNNEI. CDR3 nucleotide sequence: TGTGCCAGCAGTGAAGATCGGGGGACTGGAAGCACCATATATTTT. Its protein is CASSEDRGTGSTIYF.

Only one count was recorded for this clone. The genes are TRBV5-1 and TRBJ1-1; D may be TRBD1 (5 bases). Germline V gene data show CDR1 as SGHRS and CDR2 as YFSETQ. V gave up 3 bases and J gave up 1 base, with 10 bases separating them. The CDR3 totals 14 residues. The CDR3 is CASSWRGQNTEAFF. The CDR3 coding sequence is TGCGCCAGCAGCTGGCGGGGCCAGAACACTGAAGCTTTCTTT. Based on the CDR3 plus reference TRBV5-1 and TRBJ1-1, the full variable domain is KAGVTQTPRYLIKTRGQQVTLSCSPISGHRSVSWYQQTPGQGLQFLFEYFSETQRNKGNFPGRFSGRQFSNSRSEMNVSTLELGDSALYLCASSWRGQNTEAFFGQGTRLTVV.